Here is one T cell receptor beta chain with its context. These data are taken from a study of cytomegalovirus exposure and HLA in healthy donors. Study background: A prior study identified 117 million unique TCR beta sequences from roughly 170 million T cells. Unique TCRs numbering some 77 million, obtained from HLA-typed donors, made up an early data release.

The PCR employed 60 Vbeta primers together with 13 Jbeta primers. Per the original methods: Around 12 million of some 80 million unique TCR beta chains were shared, per a later count. The assay was immunoSEQ multiplex PCR, and TCRdb's table has in-frame clones only and misses some. V and J calls and clone size are as listed in that table; D and trimming were resolved from the DNA. The table for this sample gives fewer than 45,000 clones. V was clipped by 0 bases and J by 5 bases; unmatched bases: 6. Germline V gives CDR1 SGHTA, CDR2 FQGNSA. CDR3 length: 15 residues. The sequence was collected from a middle-aged man in good health and CMV-seropositive. The rearrangement joins TRBV7-2 to TRBJ2-7; 8 bases agree with TRBD2. Sequencing was performed on PBMCs. The CDR3 nucleotides read TGTGCCAGCAGCTTAGCCGGGAGGGCCTATGACGAGCAGTACTTC. Translation gives CASSLAGRAYDEQYF.